The 20 T cell receptor beta chains below were found in one sample sequenced in a study of vaccination and CD4 T cells after COVID-19. As to treatment: approximately nine-day PBMC culture with coronavirus spike peptide pools or control peptides (ViraFEST assay). An Oncomine TCR Beta short-read assay was used to sequence the DNA from cultured CD4+ T cells. TCRdb reanalysed the PCR reads using MiXCR and keeps one entry per CDR3 protein. The top ten hold 8% to 10% of the sample, which has about 15,000 distinct CDR3 sequences, 65% to 85% seen once. No antigens are known for them. The sample was CD4+ T cells from blood, cultured in vitro, taken after SARS-CoV-2 vaccination. These receptor sequences come from a human donor who received a COVID-19 vaccine.

This clonotype was found a few times. V usage is TRBV12-3 or TRBV12-4 and J usage is TRBJ1-5, with TRBD1 matching over 8 bases. The junction had 13 bases not matched to a gene; V was cut back by 5 bases and J by 7 bases. The CDR3 runs 16 residues. As DNA, the CDR3 is TGTGCCAGCAGTCCGACAATCGACAGGGGAGGCCAGCCCCAGCATTTT. Translation gives CASSPTIDRGGQPQHF.

This clonotype was picked up a small number of times. This chain uses TRBV12-3 or TRBV12-4 with TRBJ2-5; 15 positions match TRBD2. The CDR3 totals 16 residues. The V and J ends lost 4 bases and 5 bases, in that order; junction bases with no gene match: 5. CDR3 sequence: CASSSGLAGGGETQYF. The DNA for the CDR3 is TGTGCCAGCAGTTCGGGACTAGCGGGGGGAGGGGAGACCCAGTACTTC.

The genes are TRBV15 and TRBJ2-1; 8 bases line up with TRBD2. V lost 0 bases and J lost 4; bases outside the gene matches: 5. The CDR3 loop spans 16 amino acids. Germline assignment: CDR1 LNHNV and CDR2 YYDKDF (reference sequence). CDR3 sequence (DNA): TGTGCCACCAGCAGAGATTCCGGGGGGGAGTACAATGAGCAGTTCTTC. Translating it yields CATSRDSGGEYNEQFF.

By share, this clonotype ranks as medium-sized. V gene TRBV10-3 combines with J gene TRBJ2-5, with 9 bases lining up with TRBD2. The germline CDR1 and CDR2 sequences are ENHRY and SYGVKD. V lost 2 bases, J lost 1 base, and 5 bases stayed unmatched. This CDR3 comprises 16 residues. This CDR3 is CAISEELAGFQETQYF. The CDR3 region has the DNA TGTGCCATCAGTGAGGAGCTAGCGGGGTTCCAAGAGACCCAGTACTTC.

V usage is TRBV25-1 and J usage is TRBJ2-7, with D maybe TRBD1 (6 bases). Germline CDR1 is MGHDK and CDR2 is SYGVNS. The V end was cut by 5 bases, the J end by 3 bases, with 14 bases between. This CDR3 comprises 14 residues. The CDR3 loop reads CASSSRTAFYEQYF. As DNA, the CDR3 is TGTGCCAGCAGTTCACGGACAGCCTTCTACGAGCAGTACTTC.

A few counts support this clonotype. This chain joins TRBV27 and TRBJ1-6; TRBD1 is a possible D gene (6 bases). Per germline, CDR1 MNHEY and CDR2 SMNVEV (reference sequence). Trimming left V 6 bases short and J 9 bases short, with 18 bases between. This CDR3 region has 15 residues. CDR3 DNA sequence: TGTGCCAGCAGCCGTACCGGGGGCACTGGTTCACCCCTCCACTTT. Translation: CASSRTGGTGSPLHF.

The chain has TRBV10-3 and TRBJ2-3; 13 bases are shared with TRBD2. The CDR3 is 18 amino acids. The germline V gene encodes CDR1 ENHRY and CDR2 SYGVKD. The V and J ends lost 6 bases and 0 bases, in that order; junction bases with no gene match: 9. Here the CDR3 DNA reads TGTGCCATCAGAAGAACTAGCGGGGGGGCCTCTAGCACAGATACGCAGTATTTT. Translating gives CAIRRTSGGASSTDTQYF.

This chain joins TRBV23-1 and TRBJ1-2; no reliable D call. TRBV23-1 belongs to the ORF category, with a function that is uncertain. The CDR3 covers 13 residues. V gave up 8 bases and J gave up 4 bases, with 14 bases separating them. The CDR3 DNA reads TGCGCCAGCGGCGGATCATATCCCTATGGCTACACCTTC. As protein: CASGGSYPYGYTF.

The V call is TRBV6-1, the J call TRBJ1-5; 9 bases match TRBD1. The CDR3 has 15 amino acids. V lost 6 bases, J lost 1 base, and 4 bases stayed unmatched. Germline V gives CDR1 MNHNS, CDR2 SASEGT. The DNA of the CDR3 is TGTGCCAGCAGCGGGACAGGGCTCAGCAATCAGCCCCAGCATTTT. The encoded protein is CASSGTGLSNQPQHF.

V and J are TRBV19 and TRBJ1-1, with D possibly TRBD1 on 6 matching bases. CDR3 length: 14 amino acids. From germline, CDR1 is LNHDA and CDR2 SQIVND (reference sequence). With 7 bases removed from V and 1 base from J, the gap between germline ends came to 13 bases. Here the CDR3 DNA reads TGTGCCAGTAACCTGCCGGGACAGAACACTGAAGCTTTCTTT. Translated, it gives CASNLPGQNTEAFF.

The gene calls are TRBV15 and TRBJ2-5; D might be TRBD1 (5 bases). Germline CDR1 LNHNV, CDR2 YYDKDF (reference sequence). Trimming cost V 0 bases and J 5 bases, with 10 bases left between them. The CDR3 sequence is 14 residues long. The CDR3 nucleotides are TGTGCCACCAGCAGAGATCAGACAGTGGAGACCCAGTACTTC. Its translation: CATSRDQTVETQYF.

This sequence joins TRBV24-1 and TRBJ2-5; weak D call: TRBD2 (5 bases). CDR3 size: 16 residues. Trimming cost V 4 bases and J 0 bases, with 14 bases left between them. From germline, CDR1 is KGHDR and CDR2 SFDVKD. CDR3 protein: CATSEGGRLNQETQYF. In DNA form, the CDR3 reads TGTGCCACCAGTGAAGGTGGGAGACTAAACCAAGAGACCCAGTACTTC.

This chain links TRBV21-1 with TRBJ1-6. TRBV21-1 is recorded as a pseudogene. The CDR3 is 19 amino acids. The CDR3 region is CASSAPGLQLVSYNSPLHF. DNA of the CDR3: TGTGCCAGCAGCGCTCCGGGGCTACAATTAGTCTCCTATAATTCACCCCTCCACTTT.

The rearrangement joins TRBV14 to TRBJ2-5; 10 nucleotides match TRBD2. The length of the CDR3 is 18 residues. The germline V gene encodes CDR1 SGHDN and CDR2 FVKESK. The junction had 13 bases not matched to a gene; V was cut back by 4 bases and J by 2 bases. DNA of the CDR3: TGTGCCAGCAGCCCCCGCCCTAGCGGGAGAGCCCTACAAGAGACCCAGTACTTC. Translation: CASSPRPSGRALQETQYF.

The chain couples TRBV9 to TRBJ2-7; 10 bases align to TRBD1. Germline CDR1 and CDR2: SGDLS and YYNGEE. CDR3 length equals 16 residues. Trimming took 3 bases from V and 5 from J; bases not matched to a gene: 11. In DNA, the CDR3 is TGTGCCAGCAGCGAATCCCGGGACAGGGGCTTCAACGAGCAGTACTTC. This gives the protein CASSESRDRGFNEQYF.

The chain is built from TRBV7-8 and TRBJ2-5; weak D call: TRBD1 (5 bases). The CDR3 sequence is 13 residues long. Trimming took 5 bases from V and 9 from J, leaving 16 bases between them. Per germline, CDR1 SGHVS and CDR2 FQNEAQ. The CDR3 coding sequence is TGTGCCAGCAGCCATATGGCAGAAGGGGCCCAGTACTTC. This translates into CASSHMAEGAQYF.

This rearrangement joins TRBV15 to TRBJ1-2, with D unresolved. Germline V gives CDR1 LNHNV, CDR2 YYDKDF (reference sequence). The CDR3 runs to 18 residues. The ends were cut back, 5 bases at V and 2 bases at J, with 24 bases in the middle. CDR3 DNA: TGTGCCACCAGCCTAGAGGTCATGGGTGCCCGATCCAACTATGGCTACACCTTC. It specifies CATSLEVMGARSNYGYTF.

The J gene is TRBJ1-4, the V gene TRBV7-9; D not resolved. Germline CDR1 and CDR2: SEHNR and FQNEAQ (reference sequence). Trimming stripped 5 bases from V and 0 bases from J, with 22 bases between. The CDR3 totals 19 residues. CDR3 in amino acids: CASSPRTGSLGSTNEKLFF. The DNA of the CDR3 is TGTGCCAGCAGCCCGAGGACGGGCTCCTTGGGCTCAACTAATGAAAAACTGTTTTTT. Complete variable domain (other parts from reference TRBV7-9 and TRBJ1-4): DTGVSQNPRHKITKRGQNVTFRCDPISEHNRLYWYRQTLGQGPEFLTYFQNEAQLEKSRLLSDRFSAERPKGSFSTLEIQRTEQGDSAMYLCASSPRTGSLGSTNEKLFFGSGTQLSVL.

The V call is TRBV19, the J call TRBJ1-5; D unresolved. V was cut by 4 bases and J by 1 base, with 14 bases left in between. The CDR3 extends over 16 amino acids. Germline loops: CDR1 LNHDA, CDR2 SQIVND (reference sequence). CDR3 region: CASSTQGRRSNQPQHF. The CDR3 nucleotides are TGTGCCAGTAGTACCCAAGGACGGAGAAGCAATCAGCCCCAGCATTTT.

The rearrangement links TRBV19 to TRBJ1-1, with 9 bases lining up with TRBD1. The CDR3 is 13 residues long. Germline lookup yields CDR1 LNHDA and CDR2 SQIVND (reference sequence). The V gene end was trimmed by 3 bases and the J gene end by 5 bases; junction bases not matched to a gene: 1. The CDR3 DNA sequence: TGTGCCAGTAGTATCGACAGGGGGACTGAAGCTTTCTTT. Amino acids: CASSIDRGTEAFF.